Listed here are 21 T cell receptor beta chains from one sample, sequenced in a study of blood T cell repertoires in COVID-19. Clones were sequenced by immunoSEQ multiplex PCR, and TCRdb holds only the in-frame ones, with some missing. The sample has around 310,000 clones, 90% seen once. Sequencing was carried out using peripheral blood. The receptor source for this set is a woman between 40 and 55 years old with COVID-19, enrolled during active disease.

The chain carries TRBV28 and TRBJ1-6; TRBD1 aligns across 7 bases. This CDR3 has 18 amino acids. V lost 7 bases and J lost 0; bases outside the gene matches: 12. Germline V gene data show CDR1 as MDHEN and CDR2 as SYDVKM. CDR3 sequence: CASTSPGQPSSYNSPLHF. The CDR3 DNA sequence: TGTGCCAGCACCTCCCCGGGACAGCCGAGCTCCTATAATTCACCCCTCCACTTT. The variable domain in full, completed from reference TRBV28 and TRBJ1-6, reads DVKVTQSSRYLVKRTGEKVFLECVQDMDHENMFWYRQDPGLGLRLIYFSYDVKMKEKGDIPEGYSVSREKKERFSLILESASTNQTSMYLCASTSPGQPSSYNSPLHFGNGTRLTVT.

The chain links TRBV10-1 to TRBJ1-4; 7 bases align to TRBD1. V dropped 4 bases and J dropped 6; count of bases not matched to a gene: 11. Germline V lookup: CDR1 WNHNN, CDR2 SYGVQD (reference sequence). This CDR3 is built from 16 residues. The CDR3 is CASSGQQGNRDEKLFF. CDR3 coding DNA: TGCGCCAGCAGTGGCCAACAGGGGAATCGGGATGAAAAACTGTTTTTT.

V gene TRBV5-1 combines with J gene TRBJ1-3, with 8 bases lining up with TRBD1. Trimming cost V 3 bases and J 0 bases; bases outside gene matches: 11. The CDR3 is made up of 18 amino acids. Per germline, CDR1 SGHRS and CDR2 YFSETQ. The CDR3 region has the DNA TGCGCCAGCAGCTCCCTGGGGGGGACAGGAGGCTCTGGAAACACCATATATTTT. This codes for CASSSLGGTGGSGNTIYF.

The chain links TRBV7-8 to TRBJ2-7; 7 bases map to TRBD2. The V segment lost 1 base and the J segment 0 bases; nucleotides outside the gene matches: 12. CDR1 and CDR2 from the germline V gene are SGHVS and FQNEAQ. The CDR3 totals 18 residues. Here the CDR3 reads CASSLVRSSGSSSYEQYF. DNA of the CDR3: TGTGCCAGCAGCTTAGTTCGGTCTAGCGGCTCTAGCTCCTACGAGCAGTACTTC.

The chain combines TRBV9 with TRBJ1-4; 10 bases are shared with TRBD1. CDR3 length: 15 amino acids. CDR1 is SGDLS, CDR2 YYNGEE, per germline. Trimming took 2 bases from V and 3 from J; bases not matched to a gene: 1. The CDR3 DNA follows: TGTGCCAGCAGCGTGACAGGGGGCTCTAATGAAAAACTGTTTTTT. Encoded protein: CASSVTGGSNEKLFF.

The chain uses TRBV5-1 and TRBJ1-1; weak D call: TRBD1 (6 bases). The CDR3 runs to 17 residues. Germline V lookup: CDR1 SGHRS, CDR2 YFSETQ. V lost 3 bases and J 5 bases, leaving 23 bases between the germline ends. The CDR3 sequence: CASSSDKGVARSTEAFF. CDR3 in DNA: TGCGCCAGCAGCTCGGACAAGGGGGTTGCACGATCTACTGAAGCTTTCTTT.

This chain uses TRBV3-1 (or the pseudogene TRBV3-2) with TRBJ1-5, with unresolved D. Germline values: CDR1 LGHDT, CDR2 YNNKEL (reference sequence). Between the trimmed V and J ends, which lost 4 bases and 6 bases, there was a span of 13 bases. There are 14 residues in the CDR3. This chain's CDR3 is CASSPEVGAQPQHF. The CDR3 DNA follows: TGTGCCAGCAGCCCCGAGGTGGGAGCTCAGCCCCAGCATTTT.

This chain connects TRBV14 to TRBJ1-5; D is unclear. The CDR3 sequence is 14 residues long. Germline V CDR1 and CDR2: SGHDN, FVKESK. The germline V and J ends were trimmed by 1 base and 10 bases, with 14 bases remaining between them. The CDR3 nucleotides are TGTGCCAGCAGCCAAGGAGGTTCTAAATATCCCCAGCATTTT. Translated: CASSQGGSKYPQHF.

The rearrangement joins TRBV27 to TRBJ1-2; weak D call: TRBD1 (6 bases). The CDR3 runs 19 residues. V lost 3 bases, J lost 4 bases, and 27 bases lay in between. Per germline, CDR1 MNHEY and CDR2 SMNVEV (reference sequence). CDR3 loop: CASSFAPASVGARSYGYTF. The CDR3 coding sequence is TGTGCCAGCAGTTTCGCTCCGGCCTCCGTGGGGGCTCGGAGCTATGGCTACACCTTC.

This chain connects TRBV7-9 to TRBJ1-6; the D is unclear. V was trimmed by 2 bases and J by 6 bases, leaving 8 bases between them. From germline, CDR1 is SEHNR and CDR2 FQNEAQ (reference sequence). This CDR3 contains 14 residues. The CDR3 region has the DNA TGTGCCAGCAGCTTACAACAGCTTAATTCACCCCTCCACTTT. It specifies CASSLQQLNSPLHF.

The chain is built from TRBV9 and TRBJ1-3; D ambiguous. The germline gives CDR1 SGDLS, CDR2 YYNGEE. This CDR3 is 17 amino acids long. V dropped 0 bases and J dropped 4 bases, with 17 bases sitting between them. CDR3 sequence reads: CASSVDGRLPVGNTIYF. The CDR3 DNA sequence: TGTGCCAGCAGCGTAGATGGCAGACTCCCGGTCGGAAACACCATATATTTT.

In DNA form, the CDR3 reads TGTGCCAGCAGCCAACCTAGAAGTGTTGAAGCTTTCTTT. The encoded protein is CASSQPRSVEAFF. The chain has TRBV6-5 and TRBJ1-1; D unresolved. The V and J ends lost 6 bases and 7 bases respectively, with 15 bases between them. The CDR3 consists of 13 residues. Germline CDR1 is MNHEY and CDR2 is SVGAGI.

The CDR3 DNA reads TGTGCCAGTAGTATAGATGCCCTGAGCTCCTACAATGAGCAGTTCTTC. It translates to CASSIDALSSYNEQFF. The V gene is TRBV19, the J gene TRBJ2-1; the D is unclear. Germline CDR1 LNHDA, CDR2 SQIVND (reference sequence). CDR3 length equals 16 residues. Trimming took 0 bases from V and 0 from J, leaving 9 bases between them.

This rearrangement joins TRBV5-3 to TRBJ2-4, with 11 nucleotides matching TRBD1. TRBV5-3 is an open reading frame whose function is uncertain. The trim removed 2 bases at V and 0 bases at J, leaving 13 bases unmatched. CDR3 size: 20 residues. CDR3: CARSLPYRDRGTLAKNIQYF. The CDR3 nucleotides are TGTGCCAGAAGCTTACCGTACCGGGACAGGGGGACCTTAGCCAAAAACATTCAGTACTTC.

DNA for the CDR3: TGTGCCAGCAGCTTAGGCGGAGCGGGGGCGACTGGGGAGCAGTACTTC. Its protein product is CASSLGGAGATGEQYF. The V and J genes are TRBV7-6 and TRBJ2-7; 8 nucleotides agree with TRBD2. Germline CDR1 SGHVS, CDR2 FNYEAQ. V dropped 1 base and J dropped 7; count of bases not matched to a gene: 12. The CDR3 spans 16 residues. Full variable domain (missing parts from reference TRBV7-6 and TRBJ2-7): GAGVSQSPRYKVTKRGQDVALRCDPISGHVSLYWYRQALGQGPEFLTYFNYEAQQDKSGLPNDRFSAERPEGSISTLTIQRTEQRDSAMYRCASSLGGAGATGEQYFGPGTRLTVT.

The CDR3 DNA reads TGTGCCAGCAGTGACCCTAGCGGGAGCTCCTACGAGCAGTACTTC. This encodes CASSDPSGSSYEQYF. The gene calls are TRBV28 and TRBJ2-7, with 10 bases identical to TRBD2. The trim removed 5 bases at V and 0 bases at J, leaving 4 bases unmatched. The germline V gene has CDR1 MDHEN and CDR2 SYDVKM. The CDR3 has 15 amino acids. Full variable domain (outside the CDR3, taken from reference TRBV28 and TRBJ2-7): DVKVTQSSRYLVKRTGEKVFLECVQDMDHENMFWYRQDPGLGLRLIYFSYDVKMKEKGDIPEGYSVSREKKERFSLILESASTNQTSMYLCASSDPSGSSYEQYFGPGTRLTVT.

The CDR3 bases are TGTGCCTGGGCCCAGGATGAAGCAGGGGGCAAGACTGAAGCTTTCTTT. Its translation is CAWAQDEAGGKTEAFF. V usage is TRBV30 and J usage is TRBJ1-1; TRBD1 matches at 8 bases. V trimming: 5 bases; J trimming: 5 bases; junction bases outside the gene matches: 16. The CDR3 length is 16 residues. Per germline, CDR1 GTSNPN and CDR2 SVGIG (reference sequence).

This clone was seen a single time. The chain uses TRBV28 and TRBJ2-2; 11 bases are shared with TRBD2. The CDR3 is 18 residues long. Trimming cost V 2 bases and J 5 bases; bases outside gene matches: 10. Germline V gives CDR1 MDHEN, CDR2 SYDVKM. DNA for the CDR3: TGTGCCAGCAGTTTACTTACTAGCGGGAGCACGGCGACCGGGGAGCTGTTTTTT. It yields the protein CASSLLTSGSTATGELFF.

The chain recombines TRBV29-1 with TRBJ1-2; 7 nucleotides match TRBD1. This CDR3 spans 15 amino acids. Per the germline V gene, CDR1 is SQVTM and CDR2 is ANQGSEA. J lost 5 bases, V lost 6 bases, and 15 bases had no gene match. The CDR3 DNA sequence: TGCAGCGTCGGTATCAACAGGGGTACCTTTTATGGCTACACCTTC. This sequence encodes CSVGINRGTFYGYTF.

This clone appeared a few times. The J gene is TRBJ1-1, the V gene TRBV18, with D possibly being TRBD1 (6 bases). Looked up from germline, CDR1 is KGHSH and CDR2 is LQKENI. The CDR3 extends over 14 amino acids. V was cut by 6 bases and J by 4 bases, with 15 bases left in between. The CDR3 coding sequence is TGTGCCAGCTCGTACGGGGTGGACAGCACTGAAGCTTTCTTT. This gives the protein CASSYGVDSTEAFF.

The CDR3 region is CASSRTGLTGELFF. The CDR3 region has the DNA TGTGCCAGCAGCCGGACAGGGCTAACCGGGGAGCTGTTTTTT. The chain joins TRBV3-1 (or the pseudogene TRBV3-2) to TRBJ2-2; TRBD1 matches 8 bases. Trimming cost V 4 bases and J 5 bases; bases outside gene matches: 3. Germline CDR1 LGHDT, CDR2 YNNKEL (reference sequence). CDR3 length: 14 amino acids.